The 28 T cell receptor beta chains below all came from one sample that was sequenced in a study of T-cell memory formation after mild COVID-19. TCRdb independently ran MiXCR on the 5' RACE reads; one entry per CDR3 protein. The sample records roughly 410,000 distinct CDR3 sequences, approximately 25% being singletons. Sequenced material: PBMCs or a T cell subset sorted from them (not recorded which). The receptors shown here come from an adult woman who had mild COVID-19 (a few samples of this study predate the infection). Cell type and time point are not known.

V is TRBV5-8 and J is TRBJ1-1; D may be TRBD1 (5 bases). Trimming removed 0 bases from V and 11 bases from J, with 11 bases in between. The CDR3 is made up of 12 amino acids. Germline V lookup: CDR1 SGHTS, CDR2 YDEGEE. The CDR3 DNA reads TGTGCCAGCAGCTTGGCAGGGCCGAGGGCTTTCTTT. This encodes CASSLAGPRAFF.

V usage is TRBV7-2 and J usage is TRBJ1-5, with no clear D. There are 12 residues in the CDR3. V was pared by 2 bases and J by 6 bases, with 5 bases between. CDR1 and CDR2 from the germline V gene are SGHTA and FQGNSA. The CDR3 protein is CASSLYPQPQHF. In DNA form, the CDR3 reads TGTGCCAGCAGCTTATACCCTCAGCCCCAGCATTTT.

The table lists this clonotype with a few counts. CDR3 nucleotide sequence: TGCAGTGCTAGAGATGGCGGGGTGGGGGAGCAGTACTTC. Amino acid sequence: CSARDGGVGEQYF. The chain has TRBV20-1 and TRBJ2-7; D might be TRBD2 (6 bases). This CDR3 is 13 amino acids long. Trimming cost V 0 bases and J 7 bases, with 13 bases left between them. Germline assignment: CDR1 DFQATT and CDR2 SNEGSKA (reference sequence).

This clonotype was recorded a few times. The chain uses TRBV4-2 and TRBJ2-1, with a weak D call TRBD2 (5 bases). The CDR3 length is 15 residues. Per the germline V gene, CDR1 is LGHNA and CDR2 is YNFKEQ. The V gene lost 0 bases and the J gene lost 1 base, with 7 bases spanning the gap. The DNA of the CDR3 is TGTGCCAGCAGCCAAGACCCGGGATCCTACAATGAGCAGTTCTTC. Its translation is CASSQDPGSYNEQFF.

A single count supports this clonotype. The chain couples TRBV24-1 to TRBJ2-1, with 9 bases fitting TRBD2. The CDR3 contains 17 residues. The germline V gene encodes CDR1 KGHDR and CDR2 SFDVKD. V gave up 6 bases and J gave up 9 bases; unmatched junction bases: 17. The CDR3 sequence is CATSSHQGLAIPFEQFF. The CDR3, as DNA: TGTGCCACCAGTTCCCATCAAGGACTAGCGATTCCTTTTGAGCAGTTCTTC.

The chain couples TRBV10-3 to TRBJ1-1; tentatively, D is TRBD1 (5 bases). Germline V gene data show CDR1 as ENHRY and CDR2 as SYGVKD. Trimming cost V 0 bases and J 4 bases, with 6 bases left between them. CDR3 length: 13 residues. The CDR3 here is CAISESTVTEAFF. For the CDR3, the DNA is TGTGCCATCAGTGAGTCGACAGTCACTGAAGCTTTCTTT.

This clonotype has just a few counts. The chain uses TRBV7-8 and TRBJ2-5; 7 nucleotides agree with TRBD1. This CDR3 region has 16 residues. Trimming at V came to 5 bases and at J to 5 bases, leaving 14 bases not matched to a gene. The germline V gene encodes CDR1 SGHVS and CDR2 FQNEAQ. The CDR3 protein is CASSPQPTGSGETQYF. The CDR3 DNA is TGTGCCAGCAGCCCCCAACCGACAGGGTCCGGGGAGACCCAGTACTTC.

The chain combines TRBV12-3 or TRBV12-4 with TRBJ2-1, with TRBD2 matching 13 bases. The CDR3 is 15 residues long. V dropped 9 bases and J dropped 8; count of bases not matched to a gene: 10. The CDR3 nucleotides are TGTGCCAGGGGGGTAGGACTAGCGGGAGACTATGAGCAGTTCTTC. Translating it yields CARGVGLAGDYEQFF.

The gene calls are TRBV25-1 and TRBJ2-4, with D possibly matching TRBD1 (6 bases). The CDR3 has 14 amino acids. Germline CDR1 is MGHDK and CDR2 is SYGVNS. V gave up 3 bases and J gave up 10 bases, with 16 bases separating them. CDR3 loop: CASSEMVVGAIQYF. The CDR3 coding sequence is TGTGCCAGCAGTGAGATGGTAGTGGGGGCTATTCAGTACTTC.

The chain carries TRBV19 and TRBJ2-2; D call uncertain. This CDR3 is built from 15 residues. CDR1 LNHDA and CDR2 SQIVND come from the germline V gene (reference sequence). With 5 bases removed from V and 7 bases from J, the gap between germline ends came to 17 bases. The CDR3 here is CASSPMGPSGGELFF. CDR3 bases: TGTGCCAGTAGTCCCATGGGCCCGAGTGGCGGGGAGCTGTTTTTT.

CDR3 sequence: CASSWTDRGPRSPLHF. CDR3 nucleotide sequence: TGCGCCAGCAGCTGGACGGACAGAGGACCTAGGTCGCCCCTCCACTTT. V usage is TRBV5-1 and J usage is TRBJ1-6; D is possibly TRBD1 (6 bases). The CDR3 covers 16 residues. In germline, CDR1 is SGHRS, CDR2 YFSETQ. V was shortened by 3 bases and J by 13 bases, with 23 bases between the two germline ends.

At least ten counts were recorded for this clonotype. The chain carries TRBV20-1 and TRBJ2-7; D is possibly TRBD1 (6 bases). CDR3 length: 13 amino acids. CDR1 DFQATT and CDR2 SNEGSKA come from the germline V gene (reference sequence). V was shortened by 2 bases and J by 2 bases, with 10 bases between the two germline ends. The CDR3 bases are TGCAGTGCTAGAACCGGGACAACCTACGAGCAGTACTTC. Translation gives CSARTGTTYEQYF.

This clonotype was seen ten or more times. This sequence joins TRBV20-1 and TRBJ1-2; 8 nucleotides align to TRBD1. The junction had 7 bases not matched to a gene; V was cut back by 6 bases and J by 7 bases. Germline loops: CDR1 DFQATT, CDR2 SNEGSKA (reference sequence). CDR3 length: 12 residues. CDR3 coding DNA: TGCAGTGCGAGCAGGGGGCAGGGTGGCTACACCTTC. The encoded protein is CSASRGQGGYTF.

The V call is TRBV15, the J call TRBJ2-3; the D gene could be TRBD1 or TRBD2 (6 bases each). CDR3 size: 15 residues. Trimming took 4 bases from V and 0 from J, leaving 11 bases between them. The germline gives CDR1 LNHNV, CDR2 YYDKDF (reference sequence). The CDR3 here is CATSIGGRSTDTQYF. The CDR3 bases are TGTGCCACCAGCATCGGGGGCAGGAGCACAGATACGCAGTATTTT.

This chain uses TRBV25-1 with TRBJ1-4; D possibly corresponds to TRBD1 (5 bases). Looked up from germline, CDR1 is MGHDK and CDR2 is SYGVNS. CDR3 size: 15 residues. Trimming cost V 4 bases and J 3 bases, with 12 bases left between them. The chain's CDR3 is CASSVPDRSNEKLFF. DNA for the CDR3: TGTGCCAGCAGTGTACCCGACAGATCTAATGAAAAACTGTTTTTT.

The chain couples TRBV24-1 to TRBJ2-1, with D perhaps TRBD1 or TRBD2 (5 bases each). Germline CDR1 is KGHDR and CDR2 is SFDVKD. There are 16 residues in the CDR3. V was pared by 3 bases and J by 11 bases, with 22 bases between. CDR3 in amino acids: CATSDPNLSGARKQFF. CDR3 nucleotide sequence: TGTGCCACCAGTGATCCGAATCTCTCCGGGGCCCGAAAGCAGTTCTTC.

CDR3 sequence reads: CASSGAANTLNEQFF. The DNA for the CDR3 is TGTGCCAGCAGCGGAGCCGCTAACACCCTCAATGAGCAGTTCTTC. The chain links TRBV5-4 to TRBJ2-1; D remains unclear. The CDR3 length is 15 residues. V lost 4 bases and J 6 bases, leaving 17 bases between the germline ends. CDR1 and CDR2 from the germline V gene are SGHNT and YYREEE (reference sequence).

This clonotype was counted between two and nine times. The V gene is TRBV7-2, the J gene TRBJ2-3; D is undetermined. There are 13 residues in the CDR3. The germline V gene has CDR1 SGHTA and CDR2 FQGNSA. V lost 1 base and J lost 4, with 6 bases in between. The CDR3 reads CASSLVSADTQYF. The DNA of the CDR3 is TGTGCCAGCAGCTTAGTTTCGGCAGATACGCAGTATTTT.

In its sample, this clonotype was seen a few times. J is TRBJ1-2 and V is TRBV4-1; 12 bases align to TRBD1. The CDR3 runs 15 residues. V trimming: 5 bases; J trimming: 4 bases; junction bases outside the gene matches: 5. CDR1 and CDR2 (germline): MGHRA, YSYEKL. The DNA of the CDR3 is TGCGCCAGCAGCTCCCCGGGACAGGGGGCCTATGGCTACACCTTC. Translating it yields CASSSPGQGAYGYTF.

This clonotype occurred a few times. CDR3 loop: CAWSRPDTGELFF. As DNA, the CDR3 is TGTGCCTGGAGTCGACCGGACACCGGGGAGCTGTTTTTT. J is TRBJ2-2 and V is TRBV30; no clear D. Trimming removed 2 bases at V and 3 bases at J, with 7 bases between. Germline V lookup: CDR1 GTSNPN, CDR2 SVGIG (reference sequence). The CDR3 runs to 13 residues.

V usage is TRBV7-9 and J usage is TRBJ1-6, with a tentative D call TRBD1 (5 bases). V shed 6 bases and J shed 9 bases, with 15 bases lying between them. The CDR3 is made up of 14 amino acids. Germline CDR1 is SEHNR and CDR2 is FQNEAQ (reference sequence). Here the CDR3 reads CASSPPQGGSPLHF. The CDR3 nucleotides are TGTGCCAGCAGTCCCCCCCAGGGTGGTTCACCCCTCCACTTT.

The chain links TRBV5-1 to TRBJ2-2; 7 bases match TRBD1. Trimming at V came to 0 bases and at J to 4 bases, leaving 3 bases not matched to a gene. This CDR3 is 15 amino acids long. Germline CDR1 SGHRS, CDR2 YFSETQ. The CDR3 bases are TGCGCCAGCAGCTTGGTGGACAGGAGCACCGGGGAGCTGTTTTTT. Translating gives CASSLVDRSTGELFF. The entire variable domain, with the rest obtained from reference TRBV5-1 and TRBJ2-2, is as follows: KAGVTQTPRYLIKTRGQQVTLSCSPISGHRSVSWYQQTPGQGLQFLFEYFSETQRNKGNFPGRFSGRQFSNSRSEMNVSTLELGDSALYLCASSLVDRSTGELFFGEGSRLTVL.

This clonotype was seen a few times. The chain links TRBV19 to TRBJ1-1, with D perhaps TRBD1 (6 bases). V was pared by 8 bases and J by 5 bases, with 12 bases between. The CDR3 runs to 12 residues. CDR1 is LNHDA, CDR2 SQIVND, per germline (reference sequence). This CDR3 reads CASRRGETEAFF. The CDR3 DNA is TGTGCCAGTCGCAGGGGCGAGACTGAAGCTTTCTTT.

The rearrangement joins TRBV27 to TRBJ1-2, with 10 bases fitting TRBD1. Germline loops: CDR1 MNHEY, CDR2 SMNVEV (reference sequence). Unmatched junction bases numbered 4, after V lost 6 bases and J lost 6 bases. This CDR3 is 13 amino acids long. This CDR3 is CASSRDRGDGYTF. The CDR3 bases are TGTGCCAGCAGCCGGGACAGGGGCGATGGCTACACCTTC.

This chain uses TRBV30 with TRBJ2-7; D possibly uses TRBD1 or TRBD2 (6 bases each). This CDR3 has 15 amino acids. V shed 0 bases and J shed 4 bases, with 16 bases lying between them. Germline V CDR1 and CDR2: GTSNPN, SVGIG (reference sequence). The CDR3 reads CAWSVLGGPVYEQYF. The CDR3 DNA sequence: TGTGCCTGGAGTGTACTAGGGGGGCCCGTTTACGAGCAGTACTTC.

CDR3 sequence: CASSQGWGIQEHTEAFF. The CDR3 DNA follows: TGCGCCAGCAGCCAAGGTTGGGGGATCCAGGAGCACACTGAAGCTTTCTTT. The genes are TRBV4-1 and TRBJ1-1; possibly TRBD1 for D (5 bases). V was clipped by 1 base and J by 3 bases, with 18 bases between them. Germline V gene sequence: CDR1 MGHRA, CDR2 YSYEKL. CDR3 size: 17 residues.

This clonotype showed up just once. The chain joins TRBV20-1 to TRBJ2-7; TRBD2 agrees at 7 bases. This CDR3 has 13 residues. Germline CDR1 reads DFQATT; CDR2 reads SNEGSKA (reference sequence). J lost 4 bases, V lost 3 bases, and 6 bases had no gene match. Here the CDR3 DNA reads TGCAGTGCTAGCCCGGGGGGAACGTACGAGCAGTACTTC. Its protein is CSASPGGTYEQYF.

This clonotype was seen only a few times. The chain links TRBV5-6 to TRBJ2-3, with a weak D call TRBD1 (6 bases). Trimming shortened V by 2 bases and J by 3 bases, and 19 bases separated the two germline ends. This CDR3 spans 17 amino acids. CDR1 SGHDT and CDR2 YYEEEE come from the germline V gene. The CDR3 loop is CASSLTTGTKGTDTQYF. CDR3 bases: TGTGCCAGCAGCTTAACGACAGGTACAAAGGGGACAGATACGCAGTATTTT.